The 32 T cell receptor beta chains reported below all come from one sample, sequenced in a study of blood T cells in healthy people across ages. Then a second PCR, running roughly 7 to 11 cycles, was carried out with a sample-barcoded 5' primer and a J-beta primer mix. TCRdb passed the 5' RACE reads through MiXCR, listing each CDR3 protein once. Of 1.5 million to 2 million distinct CDR3 sequences in the sample, about two fifths were seen once. Specimen: blood. The source of these receptors is a human donor in good health.

This clonotype was picked up a small number of times. The rearrangement joins TRBV29-1 to TRBJ1-1; D perhaps matches TRBD1 (6 bases). The CDR3 extends over 13 amino acids. Trimming removed 2 bases from V and 1 base from J, with 8 bases in between. Germline loops: CDR1 SQVTM, CDR2 ANQGSEA. The CDR3 DNA reads TGCAGCGTTGAACAGGGGACGAACACTGAAGCTTTCTTT. It translates to CSVEQGTNTEAFF.

The chain couples TRBV6-2 or TRBV6-3 to TRBJ1-5, with no clear D. Per the germline V gene, CDR1 is MNHEY and CDR2 is SVGEGT. The CDR3 extends over 13 amino acids. V was pared by 6 bases and J by 7 bases, with 13 bases between. The CDR3 sequence is CASRSRENQPQHF. CDR3 in DNA: TGTGCCAGCAGGAGCCGGGAGAACCAGCCCCAGCATTTT.

V gene TRBV10-3 combines with J gene TRBJ2-5; a weak D match, TRBD2 (5 bases). Germline-derived CDR1 and CDR2 are ENHRY and SYGVKD. The CDR3 is 13 residues long. Trimming stripped 6 bases from V and 5 bases from J, with 13 bases between. CDR3 bases: TGTGCCATCAGAGGGAGTCTCCAGGAGACCCAGTACTTC. Translation gives CAIRGSLQETQYF.

This clonotype has only one observation. Germline and junction disagree at one end, which may indicate a read error. The rearrangement joins TRBV7-2 to TRBJ1-2, with TRBD1 as a possible D gene (6 bases). CDR3 length equals 15 residues. The germline gives CDR1 SGHTA, CDR2 FQGNSA. CDR3 DNA: TGTGCCAGCAGCTTAGCGACAGGTTCCAACTATAGCTACACCTTC. This sequence encodes CASSLATGSNYSYTF. The full variable domain, its missing parts supplied by reference TRBV7-2 and TRBJ1-2, is GAGVSQSPSNKVTEKGKDVELRCDPISGHTALYWYRQSLGQGLEFLIYFQGNSAPDKSGLPSDRFSAERTGGSVSTLTIQRTQQEDSAVYLCASSLATGSNYSYTFGSGTRLTVV.

The gene calls are TRBV20-1 and TRBJ1-2; no reliable D call. The CDR3 extends over 12 amino acids. The V gene's germline CDR1 is DFQATT and CDR2 SNEGSKA (reference sequence). V shed 8 bases and J shed 7 bases, with 17 bases lying between them. The chain's CDR3 is CSPFDTSRGYTF. Here the CDR3 DNA reads TGCAGTCCTTTCGACACCTCCCGTGGCTACACCTTC.

This clonotype has a count of ten or more. The genes are TRBV7-2 and TRBJ2-3, with 7 bases matching TRBD2. This CDR3 contains 17 residues. Germline lookup yields CDR1 SGHTA and CDR2 FQGNSA. The V segment lost 1 base and the J segment 1 base; nucleotides outside the gene matches: 8. The CDR3 is CASSLVGLLAGTDTQYF. The CDR3, as DNA: TGTGCCAGCAGCTTAGTGGGGCTCCTAGCGGGCACAGATACGCAGTATTTT.

This clonotype has only a few counts. The chain's CDR3 is CASAEGGKWGVDNEQFF. In DNA form, the CDR3 reads TGTGCCAGCGCTGAAGGGGGAAAATGGGGGGTGGACAATGAGCAGTTCTTC. V gene TRBV6-1 combines with J gene TRBJ2-1; TRBD1 or TRBD2 may be the D gene (6 bases each). CDR3 length: 17 amino acids. Trimming left V 8 bases short and J 5 bases short, with 25 bases between. The germline CDR1 and CDR2 sequences are MNHNS and SASEGT.

V gene TRBV4-3 combines with J gene TRBJ2-7, with TRBD1 identical over 7 bases. This CDR3 region has 16 residues. CDR1 LGHNA and CDR2 YSLEER come from the germline V gene. V lost 2 bases, J lost 0 bases, and 7 bases stayed unmatched. Here the CDR3 reads CASSQLTGPSSYEQYF. Written as DNA, the CDR3 is TGCGCCAGCAGCCAACTGACAGGGCCTAGCTCCTACGAGCAGTACTTC.

The chain links TRBV29-1 to TRBJ2-1; 14 positions agree with TRBD2. The closer fit of TRBJ2-7 to the DNA end suggests the J call may be wrong. This CDR3 has 16 amino acids. Germline CDR1 and CDR2: SQVTM and ANQGSEA. CDR3 in amino acids: CSVDGTSGGSYNEQYF. In nucleotides, the CDR3 is TGCAGCGTTGACGGGACTAGCGGGGGCTCCTACAATGAGCAGTACTTC.

This clonotype was seen a handful of times. V gene TRBV24-1 combines with J gene TRBJ2-5; 7 nucleotides agree with TRBD1. The assigned J gene may be wrong: the sequence end matches TRBJ2-7 better. The V gene's germline CDR1 is KGHDR and CDR2 SFDVKD. There are 16 residues in the CDR3. The CDR3 bases are TGTGCCACCAGTGATTTTGCCGGACAGGCATTCCACGAGCAGTACTTC. Translating gives CATSDFAGQAFHEQYF.

V usage is TRBV12-3 or TRBV12-4 and J usage is TRBJ1-5, with TRBD1 identical over 7 bases. Trimming removed 5 bases from V and 6 bases from J; junction bases left unmatched: 7. CDR3 size: 14 residues. CDR3 loop: CASSHQGGSQPQHF. The CDR3 nucleotides are TGTGCCAGCAGTCACCAGGGGGGTAGTCAGCCCCAGCATTTT.

The chain couples TRBV12-3 or TRBV12-4 to TRBJ1-4, with D hard to call. The CDR3 runs 15 residues. The V gene lost 5 bases and the J gene lost 8 bases, with 18 bases spanning the gap. CDR3 residues: CASSPRRGVGEKLFF. For the CDR3, the DNA is TGTGCCAGCAGTCCCCGACGCGGGGTTGGGGAAAAACTGTTTTTT.

The CDR3 is CASRRGFIYTF. The CDR3 region has the DNA TGTGCCAGCAGGCGAGGGTTTATCTACACCTTC. The chain carries TRBV12-3 or TRBV12-4 and TRBJ1-2, with no clear D. Trimming shortened V by 6 bases and J by 10 bases, and 12 bases separated the two germline ends. This CDR3 comprises 11 residues.

The chain employs TRBV27 and TRBJ2-2; 8 bases match TRBD2. CDR3 size: 15 residues. J lost 6 bases, V lost 5 bases, and 8 bases had no gene match. In germline, CDR1 is MNHEY, CDR2 SMNVEV (reference sequence). In DNA, the CDR3 is TGTGCCAGCAGTCGAGGACTAGCAATCCCCGGGGAGCTGTTTTTT. This sequence encodes CASSRGLAIPGELFF.

This clonotype was picked up many times. The rearrangement uses TRBV12-3 or TRBV12-4 and TRBJ2-7; D not certain. This CDR3 is 15 amino acids long. With 3 bases removed from V and 5 bases from J, the gap between germline ends came to 17 bases. This CDR3 is CASSLDVTVNHEQYF. The CDR3 coding sequence is TGTGCCAGCAGTTTGGACGTGACTGTAAACCACGAGCAGTACTTC.

This chain joins TRBV4-1 and TRBJ2-6; no definite D call. Per the germline V gene, CDR1 is MGHRA and CDR2 is YSYEKL. The CDR3 has 15 residues. Trimming stripped 1 base from V and 1 base from J, with 5 bases between. In DNA form, the CDR3 reads TGCGCCAGCAGCCAAGCCCTATCTGGGGCCAACGTCCTGACTTTC. The encoded protein is CASSQALSGANVLTF.

The chain uses TRBV11-2 and TRBJ2-3; 9 positions match TRBD2. CDR1 is SGHAT and CDR2 is FQNNGV in the germline V gene. V shed 2 bases, J shed 2 bases, and the junction held 8 bases outside the gene matches. The CDR3 spans 17 residues. The CDR3 here is CASSLKIAGVYTDTQYF. The CDR3 region has the DNA TGTGCCAGCAGCTTAAAGATAGCGGGGGTTTACACAGATACGCAGTATTTT.

As for this clonotype: A read error may account for a junction end that differs from germline. The V and J genes are TRBV6-1 and TRBJ1-1; D ambiguous. CDR3 size: 10 residues. Germline CDR1 MNHNS, CDR2 SASEGT. The CDR3 sequence is CASSALEAFF. CDR3 sequence (DNA): TGCGCCAGCAGTGCCCTTGAAGCTTTCTTT.

With regard to this clonotype: At one end the junction does not follow the germline gene, possibly because of a read error. This chain links TRBV28 with TRBJ2-1; D is perhaps TRBD1 or TRBD2 (5 bases each). The CDR3 length is 15 residues. From germline, CDR1 is MDHEN and CDR2 SYDVKM. CDR3 protein: CASSQRTFNDNGQFF. The CDR3 nucleotides are TGTGCCAGCAGCCAGCGGACATTTAACGACAATGGGCAGTTCTTC.

This clonotype was observed a few times. V and J are TRBV12-3 or TRBV12-4 and TRBJ2-1; D is ambiguous. The CDR3 sequence is 13 residues long. Between the trimmed V and J ends, which lost 3 bases and 9 bases, there was a span of 12 bases. The CDR3 sequence is CASSFTGNSEQFF. The CDR3 region has the DNA TGTGCCAGCAGTTTTACTGGCAATTCTGAGCAGTTCTTC.

The V and J genes are TRBV6-2 or TRBV6-3 and TRBJ2-3, with TRBD2 matching 9 bases. From germline, CDR1 is MNHEY and CDR2 SVGEGT. J gave up 2 bases and V 0 bases, and 9 bases lay outside the gene matches. The CDR3 contains 18 residues. CDR3 DNA: TGTGCCAGCAGTTACTCGCTAGCGGGGCCGTCACCCACAGATACGCAGTATTTT. It translates to CASSYSLAGPSPTDTQYF.

The chain links TRBV28 to TRBJ1-5, with D hard to call. CDR1 MDHEN and CDR2 SYDVKM come from the germline V gene. V lost 1 base and J lost 4, with 8 bases in between. This CDR3 spans 14 amino acids. The CDR3 sequence is CASSLLVRNQPQHF. In nucleotides, the CDR3 is TGTGCCAGCAGTTTATTGGTCAGGAATCAGCCCCAGCATTTT. The variable domain in full, completed from reference TRBV28 and TRBJ1-5, reads DVKVTQSSRYLVKRTGEKVFLECVQDMDHENMFWYRQDPGLGLRLIYFSYDVKMKEKGDIPEGYSVSREKKERFSLILESASTNQTSMYLCASSLLVRNQPQHFGDGTRLSIL.

This clonotype has just a few counts. The V and J genes are TRBV18 and TRBJ1-5; maybe TRBD1 (5 bases). V shed 3 bases and J shed 5 bases, with 11 bases lying between them. The CDR3 extends over 14 amino acids. CDR1 KGHSH and CDR2 LQKENI come from the germline V gene. Here the CDR3 reads CASSPSRGDQPQHF. The CDR3 DNA reads as TGTGCCAGCTCACCGTCTCGGGGGGATCAGCCCCAGCATTTT.

In its sample, this clonotype was seen a few times. V is TRBV4-3 and J is TRBJ2-5; D is unresolved. The V and J ends lost 0 bases and 4 bases respectively, with 9 bases between them. This CDR3 is built from 14 residues. The germline V gene has CDR1 LGHNA and CDR2 YSLEER. The CDR3 DNA reads TGCGCCAGCAGCCAAGATGAACATACAGAGACCCAGTACTTC. Residues: CASSQDEHTETQYF.

This chain connects TRBV7-2 to TRBJ2-1; no firm D call. The CDR3 runs to 16 residues. The ends were cut back, 0 bases at V and 0 bases at J, with 9 bases in the middle. Germline V gene data show CDR1 as SGHTA and CDR2 as FQGNSA. The CDR3 bases are TGTGCCAGCAGCTTAGCACGGGCTAGCTCCTACAATGAGCAGTTCTTC. It encodes CASSLARASSYNEQFF.

The V and J genes are TRBV4-2 and TRBJ2-4, with 12 bases lining up with TRBD2. The germline V gene has CDR1 LGHNA and CDR2 YNFKEQ. V was clipped by 1 base and J by 6 bases; unmatched bases: 4. The CDR3 spans 16 residues. CDR3 coding DNA: TGTGCCAGCAGCCAAGCTAGCGGGGGGGCCCTAAACATTCAGTACTTC. Protein: CASSQASGGALNIQYF.

The V gene is TRBV4-3, the J gene TRBJ1-4; D is unclear. The CDR3 spans 15 residues. V lost 4 bases and J 4 bases, leaving 13 bases between the germline ends. Germline CDR1 reads LGHNA; CDR2 reads YSLEER. The CDR3 sequence: CASSPRRALNEKLFF. As DNA, the CDR3 is TGCGCCAGCAGCCCGCGGAGGGCCCTTAATGAAAAACTGTTTTTT.

The chain combines TRBV7-9 with TRBJ2-3, with 7 bases that match TRBD2. The CDR3 loop spans 16 amino acids. V dropped 5 bases and J dropped 0; count of bases not matched to a gene: 8. The germline V gene has CDR1 SEHNR and CDR2 FQNEAQ (reference sequence). As DNA, the CDR3 is TGTGCCAGCAGCCCCGTGGGGGGGACTAGCACAGATACGCAGTATTTT. Translating gives CASSPVGGTSTDTQYF. The full variable domain, its missing parts supplied by reference TRBV7-9 and TRBJ2-3, is DTGVSQNPRHKITKRGQNVTFRCDPISEHNRLYWYRQTLGQGPEFLTYFQNEAQLEKSRLLSDRFSAERPKGSFSTLEIQRTEQGDSAMYLCASSPVGGTSTDTQYFGPGTRLTVL.

The chain's CDR3 is CASSLYVGGLSYEQYF. CDR3 in DNA: TGTGCCAGCAGCCTTTATGTCGGGGGGCTTTCCTACGAGCAGTACTTC. The chain has TRBV7-2 and TRBJ2-7; D is perhaps TRBD2 (7 bases). V was pared by 5 bases and J by 1 base, with 18 bases between. The germline CDR1 and CDR2 sequences are SGHTA and FQGNSA. CDR3 length: 16 amino acids.

V is TRBV6-6 and J is TRBJ1-1; D not certain. The ends were cut back, 6 bases at V and 5 bases at J, with 16 bases in the middle. The CDR3 extends over 14 amino acids. Germline V gene lookup returns CDR1 MNHNY and CDR2 SVGAGI (reference sequence). The CDR3: CASRDREGGTEAFF. The CDR3 DNA reads TGTGCCAGCAGAGATCGAGAGGGAGGGACTGAAGCTTTCTTT.

The chain is built from TRBV20-1 and TRBJ2-7; D call uncertain. Deletions cut 6 bases from V and 2 bases from J, with 17 bases between. Germline values: CDR1 DFQATT, CDR2 SNEGSKA (reference sequence). The CDR3 is 14 amino acids. The CDR3 region is CSAKDVRSTYEQYF. In DNA, the CDR3 is TGCAGTGCCAAGGATGTTAGAAGTACCTACGAGCAGTACTTC.

This chain uses TRBV7-9 with TRBJ1-2; TRBD1 might be the D (5 bases). V lost 2 bases, J lost 6 bases, and 10 bases lay in between. CDR1 and CDR2 (germline): SEHNR, FQNEAQ (reference sequence). The CDR3 has 13 residues. CDR3 in amino acids: CASSLTAGNGYTF. The CDR3 DNA is TGTGCCAGCAGCTTAACGGCAGGGAATGGCTACACCTTC. Full variable domain (rest looked up from reference TRBV7-9 and TRBJ1-2): DTGVSQNPRHKITKRGQNVTFRCDPISEHNRLYWYRQTLGQGPEFLTYFQNEAQLEKSRLLSDRFSAERPKGSFSTLEIQRTEQGDSAMYLCASSLTAGNGYTFGSGTRLTVV.